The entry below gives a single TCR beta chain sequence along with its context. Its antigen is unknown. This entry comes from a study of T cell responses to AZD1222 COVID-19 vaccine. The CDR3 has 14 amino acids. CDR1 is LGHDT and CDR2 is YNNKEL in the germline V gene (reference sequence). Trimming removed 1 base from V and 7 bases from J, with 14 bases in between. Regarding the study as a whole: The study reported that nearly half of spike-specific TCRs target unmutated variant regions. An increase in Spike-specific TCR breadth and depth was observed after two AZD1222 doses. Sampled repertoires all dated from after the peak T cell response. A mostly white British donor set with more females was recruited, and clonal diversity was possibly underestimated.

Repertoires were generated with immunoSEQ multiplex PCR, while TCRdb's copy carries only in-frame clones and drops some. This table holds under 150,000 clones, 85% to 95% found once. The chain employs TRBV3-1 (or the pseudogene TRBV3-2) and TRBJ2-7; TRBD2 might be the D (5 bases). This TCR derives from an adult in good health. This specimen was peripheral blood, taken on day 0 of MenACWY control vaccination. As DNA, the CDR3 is TGTGCCAGCAGCCAAGGGCGGAACGGGGTGGAGCAGTACTTC. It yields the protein CASSQGRNGVEQYF.